This T cell receptor beta chain emerged from a study of cytomegalovirus exposure and HLA in healthy donors. PCR primers comprised 60 Vbeta and 13 Jbeta primers. Generated by immunoSEQ multiplex PCR, the TCRdb table keeps only in-frame clones and is missing some. The data show around 94,000 clones, with about three quarters seen just once and under 5% held by the top ten. The CDR3 extends over 15 amino acids. V lost 1 base to trimming and J lost 5 bases; unmatched junction nucleotides: 5. The germline V gene has CDR1 MGHRA and CDR2 YSYEKL. The V call is TRBV4-1, the J call TRBJ2-1; 7 bases map to TRBD1. The specimen sequenced was PBMCs. This clonotype was obtained from a male donor in good health and CMV-seropositive. The CDR3 DNA follows: TGCGCCAGCAGCCAAGTGAGGGGGCTGGACAATGAGCAGTTCTTC. Its translation: CASSQVRGLDNEQFF.